This TCR beta chain derives from a study of cytomegalovirus exposure and HLA in healthy donors. Study-wide results and limits: A list of 150 or so TCR beta chains associated with cytomegalovirus was given. When the data were analyzed later, several of the most significant clusters appeared to be linked to common viral pathogens. Among the sequence variants, a highly shared cluster was likely an artifact of sequencing.

The CDR3 is 13 amino acids. Germline V gene lookup returns CDR1 SGHKS and CDR2 YYEKEE (reference sequence). V shed 0 bases and J shed 3 bases, with 7 bases lying between them. PCR employed 60 Vbeta and 13 Jbeta primers. Some clones are missing from TCRdb's copy, which holds only in-frame ones; the method was immunoSEQ multiplex PCR. The repertoire holds 85,000 to 95,000 clones, with over 75% as singletons. Concerning this clone itself: Its antigen is as yet unknown.

Though probably carrying unrecorded immune exposures, donors were nominally healthy at sampling. Sequenced material: PBMCs. The chain joins TRBV5-5 to TRBJ2-7, with no clear D. The receptor's source is a man aged 25-45 years in good health and CMV-seropositive. CDR3 sequence: CASSLADYYEQYF. As DNA, the CDR3 is TGTGCCAGCAGCTTGGCAGATTACTACGAGCAGTACTTC.